The T cell receptor beta chain described here comes from a study of blood T cell repertoires in COVID-19. Study details: Material from acute and convalescent COVID-19 was sourced from the United States, Italy and Spain.

Regarding this clone: Other DNA sequences in this specimen translate into the identical CDR3.

The CDR3 has 15 amino acids. Germline lookup yields CDR1 MNHEY and CDR2 SVGAGI. Trimming took 0 bases from V and 5 from J, leaving 13 bases between them. Per the study methods: It was from reference gene primer amplification that nucleated cell counts were estimated. Here immunoSEQ multiplex PCR was the method, and the copy in TCRdb shows in-frame clones only, minus some. The V and J calls and clone size come from that table; D and trimming were worked out from the DNA. The repertoire holds about 140,000 clones, with about 77% as singletons. Sequenced: peripheral blood. The chain has TRBV6-5 and TRBJ1-1, with D perhaps matching TRBD1 (5 bases). This TCR was sampled from a woman between 45 and 60 years old with active or convalescent COVID-19. For the CDR3, the DNA is TGTGCCAGCAGTTACTCAGGACAAGGGGCGACTGAAGCTTTCTTT. Protein sequence: CASSYSGQGATEAFF.